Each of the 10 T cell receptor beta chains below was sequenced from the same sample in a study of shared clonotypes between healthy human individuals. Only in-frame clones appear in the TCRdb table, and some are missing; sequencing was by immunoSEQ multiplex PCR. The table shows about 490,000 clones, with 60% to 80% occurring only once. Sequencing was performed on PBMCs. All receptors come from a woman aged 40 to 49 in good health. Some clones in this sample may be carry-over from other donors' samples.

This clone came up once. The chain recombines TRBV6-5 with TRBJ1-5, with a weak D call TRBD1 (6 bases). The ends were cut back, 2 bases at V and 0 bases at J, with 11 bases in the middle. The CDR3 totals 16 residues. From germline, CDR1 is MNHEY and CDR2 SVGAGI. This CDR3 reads CASSYAPGHSNQPQHF. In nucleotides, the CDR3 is TGTGCCAGCAGTTACGCACCGGGACATAGCAATCAGCCCCAGCATTTT.

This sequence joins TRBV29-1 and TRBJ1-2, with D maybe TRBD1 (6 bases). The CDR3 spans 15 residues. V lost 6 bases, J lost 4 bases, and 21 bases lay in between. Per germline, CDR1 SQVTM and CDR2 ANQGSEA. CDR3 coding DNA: TGCAGCGTCGGACAGCCATCCTTCGGAGGCTATGGCTACACCTTC. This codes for CSVGQPSFGGYGYTF.

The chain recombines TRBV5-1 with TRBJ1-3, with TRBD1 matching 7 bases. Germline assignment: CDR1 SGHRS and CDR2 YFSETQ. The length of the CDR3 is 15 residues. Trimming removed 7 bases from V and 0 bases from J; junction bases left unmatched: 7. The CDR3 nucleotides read TGCGCCAGCCGACCGACAGGGTCCTCTGGAAACACCATATATTTT. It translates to CASRPTGSSGNTIYF.

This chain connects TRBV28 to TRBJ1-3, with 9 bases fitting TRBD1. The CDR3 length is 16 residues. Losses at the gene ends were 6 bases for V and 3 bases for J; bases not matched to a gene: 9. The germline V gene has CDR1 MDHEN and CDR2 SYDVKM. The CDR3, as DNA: TGTGCCAGCAGCGTTTACAGGGGGCTCTTTGGAAACACCATATATTTT. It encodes CASSVYRGLFGNTIYF.

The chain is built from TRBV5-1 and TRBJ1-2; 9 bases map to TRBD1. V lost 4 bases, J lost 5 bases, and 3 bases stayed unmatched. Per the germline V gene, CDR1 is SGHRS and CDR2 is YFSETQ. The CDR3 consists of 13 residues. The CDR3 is CASSKGQGYGYTF. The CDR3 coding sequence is TGCGCCAGCAGCAAAGGACAGGGGTATGGCTACACCTTC.

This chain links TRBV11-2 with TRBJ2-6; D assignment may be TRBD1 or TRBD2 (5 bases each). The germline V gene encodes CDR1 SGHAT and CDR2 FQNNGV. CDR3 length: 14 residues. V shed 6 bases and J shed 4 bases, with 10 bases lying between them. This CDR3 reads CASSPGTGANVLTF. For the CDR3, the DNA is TGTGCCAGCAGTCCAGGGACCGGGGCCAACGTCCTGACTTTC.

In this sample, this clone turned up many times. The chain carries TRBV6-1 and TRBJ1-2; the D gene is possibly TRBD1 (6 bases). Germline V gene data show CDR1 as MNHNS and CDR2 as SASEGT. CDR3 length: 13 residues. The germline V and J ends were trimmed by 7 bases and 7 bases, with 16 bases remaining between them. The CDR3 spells CASTFSGVGGYTF. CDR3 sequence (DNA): TGTGCCAGCACCTTCTCAGGGGTTGGTGGCTACACCTTC.

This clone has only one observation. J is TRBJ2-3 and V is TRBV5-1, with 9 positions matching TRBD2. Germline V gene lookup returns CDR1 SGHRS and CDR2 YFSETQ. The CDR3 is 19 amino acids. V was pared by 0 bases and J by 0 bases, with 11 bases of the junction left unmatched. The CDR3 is CASSLAGLAGVGSTDTQYF. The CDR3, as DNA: TGCGCCAGCAGCTTGGCTGGTTTAGCGGGAGTTGGGAGCACAGATACGCAGTATTTT.

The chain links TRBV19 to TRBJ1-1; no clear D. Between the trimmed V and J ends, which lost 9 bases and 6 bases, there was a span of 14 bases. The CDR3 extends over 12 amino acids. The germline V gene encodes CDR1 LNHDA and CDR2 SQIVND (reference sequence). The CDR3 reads CASLSPLAEAFF. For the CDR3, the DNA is TGTGCCAGCCTTTCCCCGTTGGCTGAAGCTTTCTTT.

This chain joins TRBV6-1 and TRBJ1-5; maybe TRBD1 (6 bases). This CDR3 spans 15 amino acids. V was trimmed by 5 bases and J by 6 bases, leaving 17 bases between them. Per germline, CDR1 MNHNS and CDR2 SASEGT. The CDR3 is CASSRGQGIGQPQHF. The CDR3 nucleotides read TGTGCCAGCAGTAGAGGTCAGGGGATCGGTCAGCCCCAGCATTTT.